This TCR beta chain emerged from a study of T cells in Graves' hyperthyroidism and ophthalmopathy. The CDR3 is 14 residues long. The germline V gene has CDR1 KGHDR and CDR2 SFDVKD. The study included ophthalmopathy patients with Clinical Activity Score at least 3, NOSPECS grade at least 4 and duration under 3 months. Diagnostic decisions used clinical symptoms, serum thyroxine and TRAb, thyroid ultrasound and orbital computed tomography. Notes on the study in general: Ophthalmopathy was distinguished from stable hyperthyroidism by 13 V-J signatures. Ophthalmopathy, which appeared later, was predicted by the model a median around 6.9 months before onset.

Amplification of TCR beta CDR3 regions used RNA as the template. When the TCR CDR3 underwent first-round RT-PCR, the HTBI primer set was used. TCRdb re-called the multiplex PCR reads with MiXCR, one entry per CDR3 protein. The sample lists around 56,000 distinct CDR3 sequences; under 70% were seen once. A note on this clonotype: What it binds is unknown.

The chain uses TRBV24-1 and TRBJ1-2, with 7 bases identical to TRBD1. What was sequenced was blood. The receptor was isolated from a woman in her fifties or sixties with Graves' ophthalmopathy. CDR3 sequence (DNA): TGTGCTAGGCGGGAGGACAGGCCCTCCTATGGCTACACCTTC. As protein: CARREDRPSYGYTF.